The rows below give T cell receptor beta chains drawn from one sample of a study of T cell responses to AZD1222 COVID-19 vaccine. TCRdb's copy holds only in-frame clones and misses some; the assay was immunoSEQ multiplex PCR. Among roughly 140,000 clones listed, about nine tenths were seen once. Material: peripheral blood, obtained 28 days after the second AZD1222 dose. The receptors derive from an adult who received the AZD1222 COVID-19 vaccine. CDR3s include the opening cysteine and the closing phenylalanine or tryptophan. The D gene is left open where the match is weak. Not all rows give a size; the values are once, few, many and, for expanded clones, a class.

V,J,size,D,DNA,CDR3
TRBV7-6,TRBJ2-3,.,.,TGTGCCAGCAGCTTAGCGGCCGGGAGAGTTTTT,CASSLAAGRVF
TRBV7-8,TRBJ2-3,.,TRBD2,TGTGCCAGCAGCGCGACTAGCGGGGCTGGAGATACGCAGTATTTT,CASSATSGAGDTQYF
TRBV7-9,TRBJ2-5,.,TRBD2,TGTGCCAGCAGAGGGACTAACCTACCTCAAGAGACCCAGTACTTC,CASRGTNLPQETQYF
TRBV10-2,TRBJ1-5,.,.,TGCGCCAGCAGTGAGATCCGGGGACTACAGCATTTT,CASSEIRGLQHF
TRBV27,TRBJ2-7,.,TRBD1,TGTGCCAGCAGTTTACGAGGGACAGGTTCCTACGAGCAGTACTTC,CASSLRGTGSYEQYF
TRBV28,TRBJ1-1,.,TRBD1,TGTGCCAGCAGTCCATCCCCGGGACAGGTGGTCGAAGCTTTCTTT,CASSPSPGQVVEAFF
TRBV30,TRBJ1-2,once,.,TGTGCCTGGAGTGTCGGAGTCTATGGCTACACCTTC,CAWSVGVYGYTF
TRBV5-1,TRBJ2-2,once,.,TGCGCCAGCAGCCTAAATTCGGGGGTCGGGGAGCTGTTTTTT,CASSLNSGVGELFF
TRBV28,TRBJ2-5,.,TRBD2,TGTGCCAGCAGTTCAGCGGGAGCATTCAGGGAGACCCAGTACTTC,CASSSAGAFRETQYF
TRBV10-3,TRBJ2-5,.,.,TGTGCCATCAGTGCGCTCGGTCATAGGACCCAGTACTTC,CAISALGHRTQYF
TRBV29-1,TRBJ2-5,.,TRBD2,TGCAGCGTTGAAGATCGGGGGGTCGGGGAGACCCAGTACTTC,CSVEDRGVGETQYF
TRBV18,TRBJ1-6,.,.,TGTGCCAGCTCACTTCGACGACAGGCTGACTATAATTCACCCCTCCACTTT,CASSLRRQADYNSPLHF
TRBV4-3,TRBJ2-7,.,.,TGCGCCAGCAGCCAAGATCGGCGGGACTTTTTCTACGAGCAGTACTTC,CASSQDRRDFFYEQYF
TRBV6-1,TRBJ1-2,.,.,TGTGCCAGCAGCGAAGGGCCCATCGGGAGCTATGGCTACACCTTC,CASSEGPIGSYGYTF
TRBV9,TRBJ1-1,.,.,TGTGCCAGCAGCGTAGGGGCAGGGTTGAACACTGAAGCTTTCTTT,CASSVGAGLNTEAFF
TRBV10-3,TRBJ1-4,.,TRBD1,TGTGCCATCAGCGGGGGACAGGTTGGGGGTGAAAAACTGTTTTTT,CAISGGQVGGEKLFF
TRBV3-1/TRBV3-2,TRBJ2-3,once,.,TGTGCCAGCAGCCAAGACCCCCGACGACTTATAGCGGAGAACACAGATACGCAGTATTTT,CASSQDPRRLIAENTDTQYF
TRBV10-2,TRBJ1-5,.,TRBD1,TGCGCCAGCCGGGACAGGGCGAAGAGCAATCAGCCCCAGCATTTT,CASRDRAKSNQPQHF
TRBV11-2,TRBJ1-2,once,TRBD1,TGTGCCAGCAGCTTAGGGCCGGGACAGATTAACTATGGCTACACCTTC,CASSLGPGQINYGYTF
TRBV5-4,TRBJ1-4,.,.,TGTGCCAGCAGCTTGTACAGTAGGGCGGGGCAGGAGGTTGAAAAACTGTTTTTT,CASSLYSRAGQEVEKLFF
TRBV11-2,TRBJ1-2,.,.,TGTGCCAGCAGCTTAGACAGGGTGGAACTTGGCTACACCTTC,CASSLDRVELGYTF
TRBV6-1,TRBJ1-2,.,TRBD1,TGTGCCAGCAGTGAAGGGGGGACAGTCGCGGAGAGTTCTGGCTACACCTTC,CASSEGGTVAESSGYTF
TRBV28,TRBJ1-5,.,.,TGTGCCAGCAGTTTGGGGCCGCTTAGCAATCAGCCCCAGCATTTT,CASSLGPLSNQPQHF
TRBV11-3,TRBJ2-3,.,TRBD1,TGTGCCAGCAGCTTAGAATTCCCTGGACAGGGGATGGCGGATACGCAGTATTTT,CASSLEFPGQGMADTQYF
TRBV7-8,TRBJ1-4,once,.,TGTGCCAGCAGCTTAGCAACAGGGAGAAAACTGTTTTTT,CASSLATGRKLFF
TRBV19,TRBJ1-4,.,.,TGTGCCAGTAGGCCCGGGGCCACAGGGCCAGAAAAACTGTTTTTT,CASRPGATGPEKLFF
TRBV11-2,TRBJ2-7,.,.,TGTGCCAGCAGCCCTCCTGGCGAGCAGTACTTC,CASSPPGEQYF
TRBV5-1,TRBJ2-3,.,TRBD2,TGCGCCAGCAGCTTAGCGGGGGGCCCCACAGATACGCAGTATTTT,CASSLAGGPTDTQYF
TRBV5-6,TRBJ1-2,once,.,TGTGCCAGCAGCACCTCGCGACGGGGCTCCAACTATGGCTACACCTTC,CASSTSRRGSNYGYTF
TRBV2,TRBJ1-5,.,.,TGTGCCAGCAGGCGGCTCCTCAATCAGCCCCAGCATTTT,CASRRLLNQPQHF
TRBV30,TRBJ2-1,.,.,TGTGCCTGGAGTTTGGGTGACCGTCTAGGTCCGCAGTTCTTC,CAWSLGDRLGPQFF
TRBV28,TRBJ1-6,.,TRBD1,TGTGCCAGCACCGCCGACAGGGGTAACTCACCCCTCCACTTT,CASTADRGNSPLHF
TRBV10-1,TRBJ1-4,once,.,TGCGCCAGCAGGGGTTCGGGCCCGGGTGAAAAACTGTTTTTT,CASRGSGPGEKLFF
TRBV7-8,TRBJ2-6,.,TRBD1,TGTGCCAGCAGCTTAATGGACAGGGGGGCCCTAAAATCTGGGGCCAACGTCCTGACTTTC,CASSLMDRGALKSGANVLTF
TRBV6-4,TRBJ1-2,once,.,TGTGCCAGCAGTGAAGAACCAGCGCCATCCAACTATGGCTACACCTTC,CASSEEPAPSNYGYTF
TRBV6-6,TRBJ1-1,.,TRBD1,TGTGCCAGCGGGACAGGTGAAGCTTTCTTT,CASGTGEAFF
TRBV3-1/TRBV3-2,TRBJ1-2,.,.,TGTGCCAGCAGCCAAGAAGGACAGAGAGCTAACTATGGCTACACCTTC,CASSQEGQRANYGYTF
TRBV28,TRBJ1-2,.,TRBD1,TGTGCCAGCAGTTCCGGACAGGGGCTATATGGCTACACCTTC,CASSSGQGLYGYTF
TRBV24-1,TRBJ1-1,once,.,TGTGCCACACAGGGTACGATGAACACTGAAGCTTTCTTT,CATQGTMNTEAFF
TRBV6-5,TRBJ2-2,.,.,TGTGCCAGCAGGGGAACAGTGAACACCGGGGAGCTGTTTTTT,CASRGTVNTGELFF
TRBV6-2/TRBV6-3,TRBJ2-7,.,TRBD2,TGTGCCAGCAGCTTCATAGCGGGAGGGCCTCCGAGTGAGCAGTACTTC,CASSFIAGGPPSEQYF
TRBV5-1,TRBJ2-5,.,TRBD1,TGCGCCAGCAGTCGAACAGGGACAGGGGCCATCGAGACCCAGTACTTC,CASSRTGTGAIETQYF
TRBV7-3,TRBJ2-3,once,TRBD2,TGTGCCAGCAGCTTAACACTAGCGGGGGGCTACGCAGATACGCAGTATTTT,CASSLTLAGGYADTQYF
TRBV7-8,TRBJ1-6,.,.,TGTGCCAGCAGCCGTGGCGGGGTTTCGTCCTATAATTCACCCCTCCACTTT,CASSRGGVSSYNSPLHF
TRBV6-1,TRBJ1-4,.,.,TGTGCCAGCAGTGATTTGGCTACTGCAACTAATGAAAAACTGTTTTTT,CASSDLATATNEKLFF
TRBV27,TRBJ2-1,.,TRBD1,TGTGCCAGCAGCCCCGGGACAGCGACGTACAATGAGCAGTTCTTC,CASSPGTATYNEQFF
TRBV5-6,TRBJ1-1,.,.,TGTGCCAGCAGCTTGGCCCATCAATCTTTGAACACTGAAGCTTTCTTT,CASSLAHQSLNTEAFF
TRBV28,TRBJ1-2,.,TRBD1,TGTGCCAGCATCTTCAGTGACAGGGGGATCTATGGCTACACCTTC,CASIFSDRGIYGYTF